The 22 T cell receptor beta chains reported below all come from one sample, sequenced in a study of blood T cell repertoires in COVID-19. Using immunoSEQ multiplex PCR, the repertoire was profiled, and TCRdb retains in-frame clones only, with some absent. The profile covers a few hundred thousand clones, with 92% appearing a single time and under 20% taken by the ten largest. Sequenced sample: PBMCs or T cells enriched from blood (not recorded which). The origin of the receptors is a woman in her thirties who had recovered from COVID-19.

This clone was seen a handful of times. The CDR3 region is CASSEVKPDSQPQHF. The CDR3 DNA follows: TGTGCCAGCAGTGAAGTGAAGCCGGACAGCCAGCCCCAGCATTTT. The chain joins TRBV2 to TRBJ1-5, with a weak D call TRBD1 (6 bases). Trimming cost V 1 base and J 7 bases, with 14 bases left between them. Germline V gene data show CDR1 as SNHLY and CDR2 as FYNNEI. The CDR3 is 15 amino acids.

The chain employs TRBV28 and TRBJ2-1, with no clear D. V was trimmed by 1 base and J by 5 bases, leaving 6 bases between them. CDR3 size: 13 residues. Germline lookup yields CDR1 MDHEN and CDR2 SYDVKM. CDR3 nucleotides: TGTGCCAGCAGTTTATTGCCTAACAATGAGCAGTTCTTC. Its translation is CASSLLPNNEQFF. Variable domain in full (rest from reference TRBV28 and TRBJ2-1): DVKVTQSSRYLVKRTGEKVFLECVQDMDHENMFWYRQDPGLGLRLIYFSYDVKMKEKGDIPEGYSVSREKKERFSLILESASTNQTSMYLCASSLLPNNEQFFGPGTRLTVL.

The CDR3 here is CASSLLGGVNIQYF. The CDR3 DNA is TGCGCCAGCAGCTTGTTAGGGGGCGTAAACATTCAGTACTTC. The gene calls are TRBV5-1 and TRBJ2-4, with 7 positions matching TRBD1. J gave up 6 bases and V 1 base, and 4 bases lay outside the gene matches. This CDR3 comprises 14 residues. Germline V gives CDR1 SGHRS, CDR2 YFSETQ.

The chain links TRBV9 to TRBJ1-2; perhaps TRBD1 as D (5 bases). Trimming shortened V by 0 bases and J by 5 bases, and 8 bases separated the two germline ends. Germline-derived CDR1 and CDR2 are SGDLS and YYNGEE. The CDR3 is 13 residues long. The CDR3 sequence: CASSVEQEYGYTF. The CDR3 bases are TGTGCCAGCAGCGTAGAACAGGAGTATGGCTACACCTTC.

V is TRBV15 and J is TRBJ2-3; TRBD1 is a possible D gene (5 bases). Trimming stripped 7 bases from V and 2 bases from J, with 10 bases between. Germline-derived CDR1 and CDR2 are LNHNV and YYDKDF (reference sequence). The CDR3 consists of 13 residues. CDR3 coding DNA: TGTGCCACCATAAGGGGATTCACAGATACGCAGTATTTT. It codes for CATIRGFTDTQYF.

The V and J genes are TRBV28 and TRBJ1-5, with D unclear. From germline, CDR1 is MDHEN and CDR2 SYDVKM. The CDR3 length is 15 residues. Trimming removed 6 bases at V and 2 bases at J, with 14 bases between. Written as DNA, the CDR3 is TGTGCCAGCAGCCCCCATCTAACGGGCAATCAGCCCCAGCATTTT. It is translated as CASSPHLTGNQPQHF. Combining the CDR3 with reference TRBV28 and TRBJ1-5 gives the whole variable domain DVKVTQSSRYLVKRTGEKVFLECVQDMDHENMFWYRQDPGLGLRLIYFSYDVKMKEKGDIPEGYSVSREKKERFSLILESASTNQTSMYLCASSPHLTGNQPQHFGDGTRLSIL.

The rearrangement uses TRBV7-9 and TRBJ2-7; 8 nucleotides align to TRBD1. The CDR3 runs to 15 residues. Per the germline V gene, CDR1 is SEHNR and CDR2 is FQNEAQ (reference sequence). J lost 4 bases, V lost 1 base, and 6 bases had no gene match. CDR3 protein: CASSLGLGTGYEQYF. The CDR3 DNA follows: TGTGCCAGCAGCTTAGGGTTAGGGACAGGATACGAGCAGTACTTC.

This CDR3 reads CASSSWTGGYNQPQHF. Written as DNA, the CDR3 is TGTGCCAGCAGTTCGTGGACAGGGGGCTACAATCAGCCCCAGCATTTT. The chain carries TRBV27 and TRBJ1-5, with 11 bases identical to TRBD1. Germline CDR1 is MNHEY and CDR2 is SMNVEV (reference sequence). After removal of 4 bases from V and 3 bases from J, the junction contained 5 bases not matched to a gene. CDR3 length: 16 residues.

This clone appeared once. At the DNA level, this CDR3 is encoded by other sequences in the same sample as well. This chain links TRBV19 with TRBJ1-1, with D maybe TRBD1 (5 bases). CDR1 is LNHDA, CDR2 SQIVND, per germline (reference sequence). V was clipped by 5 bases and J by 1 base, with 11 bases between them. The CDR3 spans 14 residues. The CDR3 nucleotides read TGTGCCAGTAGTCCCCGGGGGAGGAACACTGAAGCTTTCTTT. It specifies CASSPRGRNTEAFF.

This clone has more than one count but fewer than ten. A read error may produce the germline difference seen at one junction end. The genes are TRBV28 and TRBJ1-5, with D unresolved. Germline-derived CDR1 and CDR2 are MDHEN and SYDVKM. The CDR3 extends over 13 amino acids. In DNA form, the CDR3 reads TGTGCCAGCAGTTTAGGTCTGGCTCAGGCCCAGCATTTT. Its protein is CASSLGLAQAQHF.

This chain joins TRBV19 and TRBJ2-1; TRBD1 might be the D (5 bases). V was trimmed by 1 base and J by 4 bases, leaving 17 bases between them. CDR1 LNHDA and CDR2 SQIVND come from the germline V gene (reference sequence). The CDR3 sequence is 17 residues long. The CDR3 region is CASSIGGALPSYNEQFF. The CDR3 DNA reads as TGTGCCAGTAGTATAGGTGGGGCTCTTCCAAGTTACAATGAGCAGTTCTTC.

This clone showed up just once. The rearrangement links TRBV19 to TRBJ1-1; D not certain. This CDR3 comprises 12 residues. Trimming removed 5 bases from V and 0 bases from J, with 4 bases in between. The germline V gene has CDR1 LNHDA and CDR2 SQIVND (reference sequence). CDR3 protein: CASSEMNTEAFF. Written as DNA, the CDR3 is TGTGCCAGTAGTGAGATGAACACTGAAGCTTTCTTT.

The chain has TRBV18 and TRBJ2-2; 11 bases match TRBD2. This CDR3 spans 16 amino acids. CDR1 and CDR2 (germline): KGHSH, LQKENI. V lost 8 bases and J lost 4; bases outside the gene matches: 9. CDR3 nucleotide sequence: TGTGCCAGCCCAACTAGCGGGAGTTTATCCACCGGGGAGCTGTTTTTT. It is translated as CASPTSGSLSTGELFF.

This chain links TRBV24-1 with TRBJ2-1, with 9 bases that match TRBD1. This CDR3 region has 16 residues. CDR1 is KGHDR and CDR2 is SFDVKD in the germline V gene. Losses at the gene ends were 4 bases for V and 6 bases for J; bases not matched to a gene: 9. The CDR3 sequence: CATSDAGTGTPNEQFF. The CDR3 coding sequence is TGTGCCACCAGTGACGCTGGGACAGGGACCCCCAATGAGCAGTTCTTC.

A single count supports this clone. The chain is built from TRBV18 and TRBJ2-7; 8 nucleotides align to TRBD2. V gave up 3 bases and J gave up 5 bases; unmatched junction bases: 15. Per germline, CDR1 KGHSH and CDR2 LQKENI. The CDR3 is 17 residues long. CDR3 residues: CASSPYVPAGAPNEQYF. In DNA form, the CDR3 reads TGTGCCAGCTCACCTTATGTCCCAGCGGGAGCCCCCAACGAGCAGTACTTC.

Note on this clone: One end of the junction does not line up with germline, which may come from a read error. V and J are TRBV3-1 (or the pseudogene TRBV3-2) and TRBJ1-1; D is undetermined. CDR1 LGHDT and CDR2 YNNKEL come from the germline V gene (reference sequence). This CDR3 comprises 10 residues. The CDR3 loop reads CAPGNPEAFF. In DNA, the CDR3 is TGTGCCCCCGGGAACCCTGAAGCTTTCTTT.

This clone was seen a handful of times. The V call is TRBV30, the J call TRBJ1-2; 9 bases are shared with TRBD1. After removal of 6 bases from V and 5 bases from J, the junction contained 7 bases not matched to a gene. The CDR3 sequence is 13 residues long. Looked up from germline, CDR1 is GTSNPN and CDR2 is SVGIG (reference sequence). CDR3 residues: CACSQGARYGYTF. In DNA form, the CDR3 reads TGTGCCTGCTCACAGGGGGCCAGGTATGGCTACACCTTC.

This chain links TRBV24-1 with TRBJ2-7; D gene ambiguous. The CDR3 is made up of 11 amino acids. V lost 2 bases to trimming and J lost 4 bases, with 2 bases between them. CDR1 and CDR2 from the germline V gene are KGHDR and SFDVKD. The CDR3 reads CATSDSYEQYF. DNA of the CDR3: TGTGCCACCAGTGATTCGTACGAGCAGTACTTC.

This chain connects TRBV14 to TRBJ2-3; 8 nucleotides match TRBD2. The CDR3 is made up of 16 amino acids. J gave up 6 bases and V 1 base, and 9 bases lay outside the gene matches. Looked up from germline, CDR1 is SGHDN and CDR2 is FVKESK. The CDR3 loop is CASSQVGAGEYDTQYF. In nucleotides, the CDR3 is TGTGCCAGCAGCCAAGTCGGAGCGGGAGAGTATGATACGCAGTATTTT.

This chain joins TRBV28 and TRBJ2-5, with TRBD1 as a possible D gene (5 bases). The V and J ends lost 10 bases and 7 bases respectively, with 10 bases between them. Germline V lookup: CDR1 MDHEN, CDR2 SYDVKM. There are 10 residues in the CDR3. The CDR3 region has the DNA TGTGCCACGAATCAGGGGACCCAGTACTTC. Translating it yields CATNQGTQYF.

J is TRBJ2-1 and V is TRBV15; 7 bases fit TRBD2. Germline V gene lookup returns CDR1 LNHNV and CDR2 YYDKDF (reference sequence). The junction had 9 bases not matched to a gene; V was cut back by 0 bases and J by 10 bases. The CDR3 loop spans 15 amino acids. The CDR3 DNA is TGTGCCACCAGCAGAGATAGCACTATGGGAGGGGAGCAGTTCTTC. It translates to CATSRDSTMGGEQFF.

J is TRBJ1-5 and V is TRBV6-2 or TRBV6-3, with 7 bases fitting TRBD1. In germline, CDR1 is MNHEY, CDR2 SVGEGT. The CDR3 totals 15 residues. Unmatched junction bases numbered 6, after V lost 5 bases and J lost 2 bases. The chain's CDR3 is CASSPPGGRNQPQHF. CDR3 nucleotide sequence: TGTGCCAGCAGTCCCCCAGGGGGGCGCAATCAGCCCCAGCATTTT.